This entry describes one TCR beta chain. The antigen it recognizes is unknown. Base qualities are not provided; no much larger clone lies one nucleotide away. In the prospective study, participants were 18 to 89 years old, resided in approximately 22 geographic areas of the United States, and were enrolled through a virtual design. Cohort assignment in the prospective study relied on participant-reported clinical history from a screening survey and a study questionnaire. In the prospective study, whole blood, serum and a nasopharyngeal or oropharyngeal swab were collected from each participant by mobile phlebotomists. Over an approximately 2-month period, participants in the prospective study had the option of providing additional blood draws and questionnaires. Blood samples from the prospective study were shipped frozen or at room temperature prior to DNA extraction. This sample is drawn from a study of blood T cell repertoires in COVID-19 (dated by TCRdb to about 2020). Background on the whole study: Collaborator samples came from the United States, Italy and Spain and covered acute and convalescent phases of COVID-19. The prospective study material was composed of cDNA or gDNA derived from T cells, B-cell-depleted T cells, or PBMCs. Deeply sampled blood TCRbeta repertoires from subjects exposed to, actively infected with, or recovered from COVID-19 were included in the dataset. A freely available public database, intended as a resource for researchers studying the immune response to SARS-CoV-2, is where the repertoires were released. Samples were obtained from the ongoing ImmuneRACE study (first 160 participants) and from approximately 1,200 subjects provided by 6 global collaborators. Sample metadata almost always included a de-identified subject ID, COVID-19 status, age in years and sex. HLA class I and class II types, where available, came from metadata supplied by the sample provider rather than from assay-based typing. What the study reported, not specific to this receptor: The quantity of clinical and demographic metadata differed by source and by participant and was supplied without curation.

The immunoSEQ Assay, a bias-controlled multiplex PCR, was used to amplify TCRbeta CDR3 regions from genomic DNA. As for the original processing: The number of nucleated cells in each sample was estimated from the amplification of reference gene primers within the assay. Sequence reads were collapsed and filtered to measure the absolute abundance of every unique TCRbeta CDR3 rearrangement. Productive Simpson clonality was computed per sample as the square root of Simpson's diversity index over productive rearrangements. TCRdb's version of the immuneACCESS table is confined to in-frame rearrangements and falls short of the full clone set. An unresolved V gene accounts for under half of the shortfall where checked; the remainder is of unknown origin. Clone size and the V and J calls come from that table; the DNA yielded D and trimming. Counted in this sample were about 200,000 clones; roughly 82% of them appeared once. About 5.5% of the sample goes to the ten largest clones.

Looking up the germline V gene yields CDR1 MDHEN and CDR2 SYDVKM. From its cysteine to its phenylalanine, the CDR3 spans 15 amino acids. Solely the CDR3 DNA is kept, with 45 bases framed from the first base. V drops 7 bases and J drops 0 bases, leaving 14 bases in between. Sequenced: PBMCs or T cells enriched from blood (not recorded which). The receptor comes from a woman aged 60-75 years with acute COVID-19. Here the chain combines TRBV28 and TRBJ2-3, and TRBD1 may be the D gene, going by 6 matching bases. The DNA is as follows: TGTGCCAGCAAGGACTCGGGGACAAGCACAGATACGCAGTATTTT. Translated, it gives CASKDSGTSTDTQYF.